Listed below are T cell receptor beta chains from one sample, sequenced in a study of T cell repertoires in cytomegalovirus infection. MiXCR was run by TCRdb on the reads, yielding one entry per CDR3 protein. The sample holds about 530,000 distinct CDR3 sequences, less than 30% seen once. Sequenced material: PBMCs. The receptors derive from a human donor in good health (CMV status not recorded). Some clones in this sample may be carry-over from other donors' samples. Each CDR3 is given with its conserved first and last residue. A D gene is named only where the DNA matches it firmly. Some rows mark clone size as missing; the rest say once, few, many or name a class of expanded clone.

NA,many,TRBJ2-6,TRBV7-9,TGTGCCAGCAGCCGAGATGGCAGGGTGGCTAGCCGGAGCTCTGGGGCCAACGTCCTGACTTTC,CASSRDGRVASRSSGANVLTF
NA,many,TRBJ1-2,TRBV10-3,TGTGCCATCAGCGGCGGCTACTATGGCTACACCTTC,CAISGGYYGYTF
TRBD2,NA,TRBJ2-1,TRBV12-3/TRBV12-4,TGTGCCAGCAGTTTAATCACTAGCGGGAGTTATTCCTACAATGAGCAGTTCTTC,CASSLITSGSYSYNEQFF
NA,few,TRBJ1-5,TRBV6-8,TGTGCCAGCAGTACAAACAGGAATAGCAATCAGCCCCAGCATTTT,CASSTNRNSNQPQHF
TRBD1,NA,TRBJ2-5,TRBV5-1,TGCGCCAGCAGCGGTGGACAGGGGGCAACAGAGACCCAGTACTTC,CASSGGQGATETQYF
NA,many,TRBJ1-2,TRBV7-9,TGTGCCAGCAGCTTGGGGGATGGCGTCTATGGCTACACCTTC,CASSLGDGVYGYTF
TRBD2,few,TRBJ2-4,TRBV6-6,TGTGCCAGCAGTTTCTCCCCAGGGACTAGCGGGAGGGCCACCGTTGCCGGAAGAGACATTCAGTACTTC,CASSFSPGTSGRATVAGRDIQYF
NA,NA,TRBJ1-1,TRBV19,TGTGCCAGTAGTATAAAGGCAGCAATCTCTGAAGCTTTCTTT,CASSIKAAISEAFF
NA,once,TRBJ2-7,TRBV11-1,TGTGCCAGCAGCCCCCAGCCCAACACCTACGAGCAGTACTTC,CASSPQPNTYEQYF
NA,NA,TRBJ2-7,TRBV30,TGTGCCTGGAGTAGGGGCCGGGTGCCTGGGCACGAGCAGTACTTC,CAWSRGRVPGHEQYF
NA,NA,TRBJ1-1,TRBV6-5,TGTGCCAGCAGTTACTCGAGGGGGGCCGCTGAAGCTTTCTTT,CASSYSRGAAEAFF
NA,NA,TRBJ2-2,TRBV7-4,TGTGCCAGCAGCCCCTACGAGCGTAGTCCGAACACCGGGGAGCTGTTTTTT,CASSPYERSPNTGELFF
TRBD1,many,TRBJ1-4,TRBV7-2,TGTGCCAGCAGCTTAGCGGGACAGGGGAATGAAAAACTGTTTTTT,CASSLAGQGNEKLFF
TRBD1,many,TRBJ1-5,TRBV7-2,TGTGCCAGCAGCCCAGGGGGTGGACAGGGTGATATCCAGCCCCAGCATTTT,CASSPGGGQGDIQPQHF
TRBD2,NA,TRBJ2-7,TRBV2,TGTGCCAGCCACCTCGGACTAGCGGGAGTCTTC,CASHLGLAGVF
NA,NA,TRBJ2-7,TRBV2,TGTGCCACCGCGGATGTTTTAAGCTCCTACGAGCAGTACTTC,CATADVLSSYEQYF
TRBD2,once,TRBJ2-2,TRBV7-3,TGTGCCAGCAGCCTCGTTAGCGGGAGGGCCTACTCGTTGGGCACCGGGGAGCTGTTTTTT,CASSLVSGRAYSLGTGELFF
NA,few,TRBJ1-1,TRBV10-3,TGTGCCATCAGAACGACAGGGAACACTGAAGCTTTCTTT,CAIRTTGNTEAFF
TRBD2,NA,TRBJ2-1,TRBV6-1,TGTGCCAGCAGTCGAGTGACTAGCGGGAGAACTGAGCAGTTCTTC,CASSRVTSGRTEQFF
TRBD1,few,TRBJ2-2,TRBV30,TGTGCCTGGACGGTCTCACAGGGGCCGGAGCTGTTTTTT,CAWTVSQGPELFF
TRBD1,NA,TRBJ1-5,TRBV6-5,TGTGCCAGCAGTTCAAGGACAGGAGCCTCGGGCAATCAGCCCCAGCATTTT,CASSSRTGASGNQPQHF
NA,few,TRBJ2-5,TRBV5-6,TGTGCCAGCAGCTTGGAGTTATCGTGGGGAGAGACCCAGTACTTC,CASSLELSWGETQYF
NA,few,TRBJ1-5,TRBV27,TGTGCCAGCAGTTTGATGGGGGTCCAGCCCCAGCATTTT,CASSLMGVQPQHF
NA,NA,TRBJ1-3,TRBV13,TGTGCCAGCAGCTTAGGAGCCTACCCAACTGGAAACACCATATATTTT,CASSLGAYPTGNTIYF
TRBD1,NA,TRBJ2-1,TRBV5-1,TGCGCCAGCAGCCCCGTCCCGGGACAGGGTGGCAATGAGCAGTTCTTC,CASSPVPGQGGNEQFF
TRBD1,many,TRBJ2-5,TRBV7-9,TGTGCCAGCAGCACGACAGGGCGCCAAGAGACCCAGTACTTC,CASSTTGRQETQYF
TRBD2,NA,TRBJ2-3,TRBV12-3/TRBV12-4,TGTGCCAGCAGTTTGCCTAGCGGGAGGGGCACCGCAGATACGCAGTATTTT,CASSLPSGRGTADTQYF
NA,NA,TRBJ2-2,TRBV6-2/TRBV6-3,TGTGCCAGCAGTACCACCCGCGGGGAGCTGTTTTTT,CASSTTRGELFF
NA,few,TRBJ2-3,TRBV6-4,TGTGCCAGCAGTGACGGGAGAGGACAAGGCACAGATACGCAGTATTTT,CASSDGRGQGTDTQYF
NA,few,TRBJ2-5,TRBV20-1,TGCAGTGCTAGCGGAGGAAAGGGGAACCAAGAGACCCAGTACTTC,CSASGGKGNQETQYF
NA,NA,TRBJ2-6,TRBV28,TGTGCCAGCAGCCCTCCTTCCGAACCGGGCGACCTGACTTTC,CASSPPSEPGDLTF
NA,NA,TRBJ1-6,TRBV3-1,TGTGCCAGCAGCCAAGATAGGGATTCACCCCTCCACTTT,CASSQDRDSPLHF
TRBD1,NA,TRBJ2-5,TRBV6-2/TRBV6-3,TGTGCCAGCAGTTTGGACAGGGTAGTAGAGACCCAGTACTTC,CASSLDRVVETQYF
TRBD2,few,TRBJ2-1,TRBV6-6,TGTGCCAGCAGAGGACTAGCGGCTTACAATGAGCAGTTCTTC,CASRGLAAYNEQFF